The count of the clone carrying this T cell receptor beta chain is one. CDR3 size: 13 residues. The V gene's germline CDR1 is GTSNPN and CDR2 SVGIG (reference sequence). Trimming took off 0 bases at V and 3 bases at J, with 6 bases between the two ends. This record comes from a study of blood T cell repertoires in COVID-19. This table comes from immunoSEQ multiplex PCR, and its TCRdb copy is limited to in-frame clones, with some not included. The repertoire holds roughly 53,000 clones, about 85% seen once, with around 2.5% in the top ten. Sequences were obtained from peripheral blood. This receptor was identified in a man aged 50 to 60 with acute or convalescent COVID-19. The rearrangement uses TRBV30 and TRBJ1-5, with D possibly matching TRBD1 (5 bases). The CDR3 sequence: CAWSVGANQPQHF. In DNA, the CDR3 is TGTGCCTGGAGTGTTGGGGCCAATCAGCCCCAGCATTTT.